The 27 T cell receptor beta chains in this list originate from one sample, sequenced in a study of vaccination effects on CD4 cells after COVID-19. Libraries were prepared by immunoSEQ multiplex PCR; TCRdb keeps only in-frame clonotypes and omits some of them. The table has tens of thousands of clones, roughly 70% seen once; the top ten hold 2.5% to 4%. Their antigens are not known. Within the ViraFEST assay, antigen-specific CD4+ T cells underwent expansion with viral peptide pools prior to sequencing. After less than twelve days in culture, the CD4+ T cells were isolated. The healthy vaccine recipients, who had no prior SARS-CoV-2 infection, showed negative nucleocapsid antibodies. Material: CD4+ T cells from PBMCs cultured with SARS-CoV-2 spike peptides, obtained before COVID-19 vaccination. These receptors all come from a human donor who received a COVID-19 vaccine.

The J gene is TRBJ1-6, the V gene TRBV5-4; D may be TRBD1 (6 bases). The CDR3 spans 14 residues. V was shortened by 2 bases and J by 5 bases, with 8 bases between the two germline ends. The germline gives CDR1 SGHNT, CDR2 YYREEE (reference sequence). The CDR3 is CASSFRDNNSPLHF. For the CDR3, the DNA is TGTGCCAGCAGCTTTCGGGACAATAATTCACCCCTCCACTTT.

This chain uses TRBV7-8 with TRBJ1-6, with 9 bases that match TRBD1. V lost 5 bases, J lost 5 bases, and 7 bases stayed unmatched. The CDR3 length is 16 residues. CDR1 and CDR2 (germline): SGHVS, FQNEAQ. The CDR3 protein is CASSRLGTGNNSPLHF. The CDR3 DNA sequence: TGTGCCAGCAGCCGATTAGGGACAGGGAATAATTCACCCCTCCACTTT.

The J gene is TRBJ1-1, the V gene TRBV19, with a tentative D call TRBD1 (6 bases). CDR1 is LNHDA, CDR2 SQIVND, per germline (reference sequence). The CDR3 runs 16 residues. V dropped 7 bases and J dropped 3 bases, with 21 bases sitting between them. The CDR3 reads CASTYSVGQMDTEAFF. CDR3 nucleotides: TGTGCCAGTACCTATTCCGTCGGACAGATGGACACTGAAGCTTTCTTT.

The rearrangement links TRBV11-2 to TRBJ1-4, with D tentatively TRBD1 (6 bases). The germline gives CDR1 SGHAT, CDR2 FQNNGV. V lost 0 bases, J lost 7 bases, and 12 bases lay in between. This CDR3 contains 15 residues. For the CDR3, the DNA is TGTGCCAGCAGCTTAGACGGGGGGCGGGCTGAAAAACTGTTTTTT. Its translation is CASSLDGGRAEKLFF.

This clone turned up a few times. This chain links TRBV10-3 with TRBJ2-1, with D perhaps being TRBD1 or TRBD2 (5 bases each). This CDR3 has 12 residues. The germline V and J ends were trimmed by 0 bases and 11 bases, with 8 bases remaining between them. Germline CDR1 is ENHRY and CDR2 is SYGVKD. The CDR3 here is CAISESEGQQFF. The CDR3 coding sequence is TGTGCCATCAGTGAGTCCGAGGGACAGCAGTTCTTC.

In DNA, the CDR3 is TGTGCCTGGTCAGGACAGGGACCTGAAAAACTGTTTTTT. This encodes CAWSGQGPEKLFF. The chain uses TRBV30 and TRBJ1-4, with 8 bases that match TRBD1. Germline CDR1 reads GTSNPN; CDR2 reads SVGIG (reference sequence). The V and J ends lost 5 bases and 7 bases, in that order; junction bases with no gene match: 6. The CDR3 runs to 13 residues.

V and J are TRBV3-1 (or the pseudogene TRBV3-2) and TRBJ1-1; D is unresolved. This CDR3 contains 13 residues. With 1 base removed from V and 6 bases from J, the gap between germline ends came to 9 bases. Germline V gene sequence: CDR1 LGHDT, CDR2 YNNKEL (reference sequence). This CDR3 reads CASSQGIKSEAFF. CDR3 in DNA: TGTGCCAGCAGCCAAGGGATAAAATCTGAAGCTTTCTTT.

The chain combines TRBV14 with TRBJ1-1, with D perhaps TRBD1 (6 bases). From germline, CDR1 is SGHDN and CDR2 FVKESK. This CDR3 is 19 amino acids long. V lost 4 bases and J lost 1, with 25 bases in between. The CDR3 protein is CASSLLSGQGFVRNTEAFF. The CDR3 coding sequence is TGTGCCAGCAGCCTTTTATCGGGGCAGGGGTTTGTTAGGAACACTGAAGCTTTCTTT.

The rearrangement joins TRBV5-5 to TRBJ1-6; D is possibly TRBD1 (5 bases). CDR3 length equals 15 residues. Looked up from germline, CDR1 is SGHKS and CDR2 is YYEKEE (reference sequence). With 2 bases removed from V and 8 bases from J, the gap between germline ends came to 14 bases. The CDR3 DNA reads as TGTGCCAGCAGCTTAAAAGGCAGGGATGATTCACCCCTCCACTTT. This sequence encodes CASSLKGRDDSPLHF.

This clone appeared a few times. The V gene is TRBV5-1, the J gene TRBJ1-1; 7 bases line up with TRBD1. CDR1 SGHRS and CDR2 YFSETQ come from the germline V gene. The CDR3 totals 17 residues. Losses at the gene ends were 3 bases for V and 1 base for J; bases not matched to a gene: 12. CDR3: CASSSLYRGIGNTEAFF. The CDR3 bases are TGCGCCAGCAGCTCCCTATACAGGGGAATAGGGAACACTGAAGCTTTCTTT. The full variable domain, in which reference TRBV5-1 and TRBJ1-1 provide the parts outside the CDR3, is KAGVTQTPRYLIKTRGQQVTLSCSPISGHRSVSWYQQTPGQGLQFLFEYFSETQRNKGNFPGRFSGRQFSNSRSEMNVSTLELGDSALYLCASSSLYRGIGNTEAFFGQGTRLTVV.

The rearrangement links TRBV5-4 to TRBJ2-3, with 8 positions matching TRBD1. In germline, CDR1 is SGHNT, CDR2 YYREEE (reference sequence). The CDR3 loop spans 15 amino acids. V was pared by 3 bases and J by 4 bases, with 7 bases of the junction left unmatched. CDR3 in DNA: TGTGCCAGCAGCTCCCGGGACAGGACGGCAGATACGCAGTATTTT. Protein: CASSSRDRTADTQYF. Full variable domain (remainder filled in from reference TRBV5-4 and TRBJ2-3): ETGVTQSPTHLIKTRGQQVTLRCSSQSGHNTVSWYQQALGQGPQFIFQYYREEENGRGNFPPRFSGLQFPNYSSELNVNALELDDSALYLCASSSRDRTADTQYFGPGTRLTVL.

CDR3 DNA sequence: TGTGCCAGCAGTTTCTCTAGCAATCAGCCCCAGCATTTT. Translating it yields CASSFSSNQPQHF. V is TRBV12-3 or TRBV12-4 and J is TRBJ1-5; no firm D call. Trimming removed 3 bases from V and 0 bases from J, with 3 bases in between. The CDR3 extends over 13 amino acids.

This chain links TRBV7-8 with TRBJ2-3; 7 bases match TRBD2. CDR1 and CDR2 from the germline V gene are SGHVS and FQNEAQ. The CDR3 is 17 amino acids. With V trimmed by 0 bases and J by 1 base, 7 bases remained unmatched. CDR3 loop: CASSLALRGDGTDTQYF. The CDR3 DNA reads as TGTGCCAGCAGCTTAGCGCTTCGGGGGGACGGCACAGATACGCAGTATTTT.

The rearrangement joins TRBV27 to TRBJ1-3; D ambiguous. The CDR3 extends over 12 amino acids. V was shortened by 7 bases and J by 2 bases, with 6 bases between the two germline ends. CDR1 is MNHEY and CDR2 is SMNVEV in the germline V gene (reference sequence). CDR3 in amino acids: CASMSAGNTIYF. The DNA of the CDR3 is TGTGCCAGCATGTCGGCTGGAAACACCATATATTTT.

This chain joins TRBV5-4 and TRBJ1-1; TRBD1 matches 7 bases. J lost 1 base, V lost 4 bases, and 1 base had no gene match. CDR3 length: 13 amino acids. The V gene's germline CDR1 is SGHNT and CDR2 YYREEE (reference sequence). The CDR3 DNA reads as TGTGCCAGCAGCGGGGACAGGAACACTGAAGCTTTCTTT. Translating it yields CASSGDRNTEAFF.

This sequence joins TRBV2 and TRBJ2-1; TRBD1 might be the D (5 bases). The CDR3 is made up of 13 amino acids. Germline values: CDR1 SNHLY, CDR2 FYNNEI. V lost 1 base to trimming and J lost 7 bases, with 8 bases between them. The CDR3 region is CASSEEAGNEQFF. CDR3 DNA: TGTGCCAGCAGTGAAGAGGCAGGGAATGAGCAGTTCTTC.

This clone came up a few times. V is TRBV11-3 and J is TRBJ2-2; TRBD1 aligns across 9 bases. Germline loops: CDR1 SGHNT, CDR2 YENEEA. This CDR3 is 18 amino acids long. Trimming took 0 bases from V and 6 from J; bases not matched to a gene: 11. The CDR3 region has the DNA TGTGCCAGCAGCTTAGATCACTCCGGGACAGGGACGCCCGGGGAGCTGTTTTTT. Translated: CASSLDHSGTGTPGELFF.

The chain employs TRBV18 and TRBJ1-5; D gene uncertain. The CDR3 is 14 amino acids. V shed 3 bases and J shed 5 bases, with 11 bases lying between them. The germline CDR1 and CDR2 sequences are KGHSH and LQKENI. Written as DNA, the CDR3 is TGTGCCAGCTCACCTCAGGAGGGAGATCAGCCCCAGCATTTT. Residues: CASSPQEGDQPQHF. Filled out from reference TRBV18 and TRBJ1-5, the complete variable domain reads NAGVMQNPRHLVRRRGQEARLRCSPMKGHSHVYWYRQLPEEGLKFMVYLQKENIIDESGMPKERFSAEFPKEGPSILRIQQVVRGDSAAYFCASSPQEGDQPQHFGDGTRLSIL.

The CDR3 DNA sequence: TGTGCCAGCAGCTCCATGATTACTGGGACCGGGGAGCTGTTTTTT. Translation gives CASSSMITGTGELFF. The chain joins TRBV5-5 to TRBJ2-2; D is undetermined. The V end lost 3 bases, the J end lost 5 bases, and 14 bases lay between the germline ends. This CDR3 region has 15 residues. Germline CDR1 and CDR2: SGHKS and YYEKEE (reference sequence). Looking up the rest from reference TRBV5-5 and TRBJ2-2 gives the full variable domain: DAGVTQSPTHLIKTRGQQVTLRCSPISGHKSVSWYQQVLGQGPQFIFQYYEKEERGRGNFPDRFSARQFPNYSSELNVNALLLGDSALYLCASSSMITGTGELFFGEGSRLTVL.

This rearrangement joins TRBV6-6 to TRBJ1-2; 8 nucleotides match TRBD1. The CDR3 is 14 amino acids. J was trimmed by 1 base and V by 4 bases; bases with no gene match: 2. Germline assignment: CDR1 MNHNY and CDR2 SVGAGI (reference sequence). CDR3 DNA: TGTGCCAGCAGTTTACAGGGGGTTAACTATGGCTACACCTTC. This encodes CASSLQGVNYGYTF.

The chain couples TRBV15 to TRBJ2-2; 8 bases map to TRBD2. The trim removed 1 base at V and 0 bases at J, leaving 4 bases unmatched. The CDR3 has 17 amino acids. Germline V lookup: CDR1 LNHNV, CDR2 YYDKDF (reference sequence). The CDR3 protein is CATSRVRGGTNTGELFF. As DNA, the CDR3 is TGTGCCACCAGCAGAGTTCGGGGGGGAACGAACACCGGGGAGCTGTTTTTT.

The chain joins TRBV6-4 to TRBJ2-3; 9 nucleotides line up with TRBD2. This CDR3 has 15 residues. From germline, CDR1 is MRHNA and CDR2 SNTAGT. J gave up 2 bases and V 5 bases, and 5 bases lay outside the gene matches. The CDR3 is CASSPGGGATDTQYF. The CDR3 bases are TGTGCCAGCAGTCCGGGCGGGGGGGCCACAGATACGCAGTATTTT.

J is TRBJ1-4 and V is TRBV10-3; weak D call: TRBD1 (6 bases). Looked up from germline, CDR1 is ENHRY and CDR2 is SYGVKD. This CDR3 region has 15 residues. Trimming cost V 0 bases and J 7 bases, with 12 bases left between them. CDR3 protein: CAISESGGEGEKLFF. The DNA of the CDR3 is TGTGCCATCAGTGAGTCGGGGGGCGAAGGTGAAAAACTGTTTTTT.

This clone was recorded a few times. V and J are TRBV5-6 and TRBJ1-3; possible D gene TRBD1, 5 bases. V lost 2 bases and J 2 bases, leaving 14 bases between the germline ends. Germline loops: CDR1 SGHDT, CDR2 YYEEEE. There are 16 residues in the CDR3. The CDR3 nucleotides read TGTGCCAGCAGCTTCCAGGGTACGGTTCCTGGAAACACCATATATTTT. Its translation is CASSFQGTVPGNTIYF.

The chain combines TRBV7-2 with TRBJ2-7; 7 nucleotides agree with TRBD1. Per germline, CDR1 SGHTA and CDR2 FQGNSA. The CDR3 extends over 16 amino acids. V gave up 2 bases and J gave up 7 bases; unmatched junction bases: 14. The CDR3, as DNA: TGTGCCAGCAGCTTATCCCTGGGACAGTCATCGGGGGAGCAGTACTTC. Its protein product is CASSLSLGQSSGEQYF.

This clone appeared a few times. V gene TRBV7-9 combines with J gene TRBJ2-5, with a possible D match to TRBD2 (6 bases). The CDR3 runs 15 residues. Germline CDR1 SEHNR, CDR2 FQNEAQ (reference sequence). Between the trimmed V and J ends, which lost 1 base and 1 base, there was a span of 10 bases. The DNA for the CDR3 is TGTGCCAGCAGCTTAGGGGCGGGGATCCAAGAGACCCAGTACTTC. Translated: CASSLGAGIQETQYF.

This chain joins TRBV5-4 and TRBJ2-1; D is possibly TRBD2 (5 bases). V was clipped by 0 bases and J by 4 bases, with 14 bases between them. From germline, CDR1 is SGHNT and CDR2 YYREEE (reference sequence). The CDR3 has 16 residues. DNA of the CDR3: TGTGCCAGCAGCTTGGGAGCTTCTAGCCGTTACAATGAGCAGTTCTTC. Residues: CASSLGASSRYNEQFF. The whole variable domain, remainder taken from reference TRBV5-4 and TRBJ2-1, is ETGVTQSPTHLIKTRGQQVTLRCSSQSGHNTVSWYQQALGQGPQFIFQYYREEENGRGNFPPRFSGLQFPNYSSELNVNALELDDSALYLCASSLGASSRYNEQFFGPGTRLTVL.